A single sample gave rise to the 29 T cell receptor beta chains below, sequenced in a study of cytomegalovirus exposure and HLA in healthy donors. The study ran its PCR with 60 Vbeta and 13 Jbeta primers. Sequencing used immunoSEQ multiplex PCR; TCRdb keeps in-frame clones, though not all of them. This table has about 210,000 clones, about three quarters appearing once. The sequenced material came from PBMCs. Receptors originate from a male donor in good health and CMV-seronegative.

This clone was counted a single time. V gene TRBV5-4 combines with J gene TRBJ2-3; perhaps TRBD2 as D (5 bases). Germline assignment: CDR1 SGHNT and CDR2 YYREEE (reference sequence). CDR3 length: 16 amino acids. The V and J ends lost 0 bases and 0 bases respectively, with 11 bases between them. CDR3 sequence reads: CASSLARDPSTDTQYF. In DNA form, the CDR3 reads TGTGCCAGCAGCTTGGCCCGGGATCCTAGCACAGATACGCAGTATTTT.

The rearrangement uses TRBV4-3 and TRBJ2-1; D perhaps matches TRBD1 (5 bases). The V and J ends lost 0 bases and 3 bases respectively, with 15 bases between them. This CDR3 spans 17 amino acids. Germline lookup yields CDR1 LGHNA and CDR2 YSLEER. The CDR3 nucleotides read TGCGCCAGCAGCCAAGACGCCTCAGGGTCCGACTACAATGAGCAGTTCTTC. This sequence encodes CASSQDASGSDYNEQFF.

The rearrangement joins TRBV5-1 to TRBJ1-2; 8 bases are a match to TRBD1. V trimming: 4 bases; J trimming: 5 bases; junction bases outside the gene matches: 7. Germline V CDR1 and CDR2: SGHRS, YFSETQ. The length of the CDR3 is 14 residues. CDR3 amino acids: CASSPVTGAYGYTF. Written as DNA, the CDR3 is TGCGCCAGCAGCCCGGTGACAGGGGCGTATGGCTACACCTTC.

CDR3 region: CASSPGGLSSYNEQFF. The CDR3 DNA reads as TGTGCCAGCAGCCCCGGGGGGTTGAGCTCCTACAATGAGCAGTTCTTC. This sequence joins TRBV7-3 and TRBJ2-1; 7 bases fit TRBD2. The CDR3 has 16 amino acids. V lost 5 bases to trimming and J lost 0 bases; unmatched junction nucleotides: 7. CDR1 is SGHTA and CDR2 is FQGTGA in the germline V gene. The full variable domain, its missing parts supplied by reference TRBV7-3 and TRBJ2-1, is GAGVSQTPSNKVTEKGKYVELRCDPISGHTALYWYRQSLGQGPEFLIYFQGTGAADDSGLPNDRFFAVRPEGSVSTLKIQRTERGDSAVYLCASSPGGLSSYNEQFFGPGTRLTVL.

The chain carries TRBV5-6 and TRBJ2-1, with a tentative D call TRBD2 (6 bases). The CDR3 spans 17 residues. The V gene lost 7 bases and the J gene lost 5 bases, with 25 bases spanning the gap. The germline gives CDR1 SGHDT, CDR2 YYEEEE. CDR3 sequence: CASATQPDWGVNNEQFF. The CDR3 DNA is TGTGCCAGCGCCACTCAACCCGACTGGGGGGTTAACAATGAGCAGTTCTTC.

V usage is TRBV6-5 and J usage is TRBJ2-7; weak D call: TRBD1 (7 bases). Germline values: CDR1 MNHEY, CDR2 SVGAGI. CDR3 length: 14 amino acids. V shed 6 bases and J shed 0 bases, with 12 bases lying between them. CDR3 sequence: CASRRGQISYEQYF. DNA of the CDR3: TGTGCCAGCAGGCGGGGACAGATCTCCTACGAGCAGTACTTC.

The CDR3 region is CASSGIYRGDDEQYF. In DNA form, the CDR3 reads TGTGCCAGCAGCGGCATATATAGAGGCGACGACGAGCAGTACTTC. The chain couples TRBV7-9 to TRBJ2-7; no clear D gene. The CDR3 sequence is 15 residues long. The V gene's germline CDR1 is SEHNR and CDR2 FQNEAQ (reference sequence). Trimming cost V 5 bases and J 5 bases, with 19 bases left between them.

This chain joins TRBV7-9 and TRBJ2-5; the D gene is possibly TRBD2 (6 bases). This CDR3 has 15 amino acids. V lost 5 bases, J lost 0 bases, and 13 bases lay in between. CDR1 and CDR2 from the germline V gene are SEHNR and FQNEAQ (reference sequence). The CDR3 region is CASSPRGLHQETQYF. In DNA form, the CDR3 reads TGTGCCAGCAGCCCAAGGGGACTGCACCAAGAGACCCAGTACTTC. The variable domain in full, completed from reference TRBV7-9 and TRBJ2-5, reads DTGVSQNPRHKITKRGQNVTFRCDPISEHNRLYWYRQTLGQGPEFLTYFQNEAQLEKSRLLSDRFSAERPKGSFSTLEIQRTEQGDSAMYLCASSPRGLHQETQYFGPGTRLLVL.

This chain links TRBV7-9 with TRBJ2-2; 9 nucleotides line up with TRBD1. The CDR3 has 14 residues. Germline loops: CDR1 SEHNR, CDR2 FQNEAQ (reference sequence). The trim removed 4 bases at V and 6 bases at J, leaving 3 bases unmatched. Written as DNA, the CDR3 is TGTGCCAGCAGCTCCCGACAGGGGGCCGGGGAGCTGTTTTTT. This gives the protein CASSSRQGAGELFF.

The chain carries TRBV27 and TRBJ1-5; TRBD1 matches at 7 bases. V shed 7 bases and J 6 bases; nucleotides not matched to a gene: 9. This CDR3 contains 14 residues. Germline loops: CDR1 MNHEY, CDR2 SMNVEV (reference sequence). The CDR3 nucleotides are TGTGCCAGCACCCTCAGACAGGGCAGTCAGCCCCAGCATTTT. Its protein is CASTLRQGSQPQHF.

The chain recombines TRBV11-2 with TRBJ1-2; D is unresolved. This CDR3 comprises 14 residues. Per the germline V gene, CDR1 is SGHAT and CDR2 is FQNNGV. V was cut by 2 bases and J by 2 bases, with 9 bases left in between. Here the CDR3 DNA reads TGTGCCAGCAGCTTACAGGCCACGAACTATGGCTACACCTTC. Translation: CASSLQATNYGYTF.

The chain uses TRBV6-5 and TRBJ1-1; no clear D gene. The CDR3 runs to 16 residues. The germline V gene encodes CDR1 MNHEY and CDR2 SVGAGI. V lost 2 bases to trimming and J lost 6 bases, with 19 bases between them. CDR3 residues: CASSYDAPTLGPEAFF. Written as DNA, the CDR3 is TGTGCCAGCAGTTACGATGCGCCGACCCTGGGCCCTGAAGCTTTCTTT.

The gene calls are TRBV4-2 and TRBJ2-6; 12 nucleotides match TRBD1. With V trimmed by 4 bases and J by 4 bases, 2 bases remained unmatched. This CDR3 contains 16 residues. The V gene's germline CDR1 is LGHNA and CDR2 YNFKEQ. The CDR3 here is CASSRDRGLGANVLTF. The CDR3 coding sequence is TGTGCCAGCAGCCGGGACAGGGGGCTGGGGGCCAACGTCCTGACTTTC.

This chain uses TRBV7-2 with TRBJ2-7; 7 positions match TRBD1. This CDR3 comprises 14 residues. V lost 5 bases and J lost 5; bases outside the gene matches: 9. Germline loops: CDR1 SGHTA, CDR2 FQGNSA. The CDR3 region is CASSLWDSLDEQYF. CDR3 nucleotide sequence: TGTGCCAGCAGCCTGTGGGACAGCCTTGACGAGCAGTACTTC. Supplemented by reference TRBV7-2 and TRBJ2-7, the full variable domain reads GAGVSQSPSNKVTEKGKDVELRCDPISGHTALYWYRQSLGQGLEFLIYFQGNSAPDKSGLPSDRFSAERTGGSVSTLTIQRTQQEDSAVYLCASSLWDSLDEQYFGPGTRLTVT.

This clone was counted once. This chain links TRBV27 with TRBJ1-1; 10 bases map to TRBD1. The V gene's germline CDR1 is MNHEY and CDR2 SMNVEV (reference sequence). There are 17 residues in the CDR3. V was clipped by 6 bases and J by 2 bases; unmatched bases: 12. The CDR3 sequence is CASRGDRGGLSNTEAFF. Written as DNA, the CDR3 is TGTGCCAGCAGGGGGGACAGGGGTGGCCTTTCAAACACTGAAGCTTTCTTT.

J is TRBJ1-1 and V is TRBV7-2; tentatively, D is TRBD1 (6 bases). Per the germline V gene, CDR1 is SGHTA and CDR2 is FQGNSA. Trimming pared 0 bases from V and 5 bases from J, leaving 10 bases between. The CDR3 runs to 14 residues. CDR3 bases: TGTGCCAGCAGCTTAGCACAGGGCCATACTGAAGCTTTCTTT. Residues: CASSLAQGHTEAFF.

The rearrangement joins TRBV6-5 to TRBJ1-1, with TRBD1 as a possible D gene (5 bases). Trimming removed 4 bases at V and 4 bases at J, with 16 bases between. The germline CDR1 and CDR2 sequences are MNHEY and SVGAGI. The CDR3 totals 15 residues. CDR3 nucleotide sequence: TGTGCCAGCAGTTTCCCAGGGTTTACAATCACTGAAGCTTTCTTT. Its translation is CASSFPGFTITEAFF.

CDR3 DNA: TGCAGCGGGGAGGAGGGAGAGACCCAGTACTTC. Translation: CSGEEGETQYF. This chain joins TRBV29-1 and TRBJ2-5; weak D call: TRBD2 (6 bases). Germline assignment: CDR1 SQVTM and CDR2 ANQGSEA. V was shortened by 7 bases and J by 4 bases, with 10 bases between the two germline ends. The length of the CDR3 is 11 residues.

The chain recombines TRBV25-1 with TRBJ1-6; D gene uncertain. Deletions cut 2 bases from V and 8 bases from J, with 10 bases between. CDR3 size: 14 residues. Per the germline V gene, CDR1 is MGHDK and CDR2 is SYGVNS. This CDR3 reads CASSEGTDYSPLHF. CDR3 coding DNA: TGTGCCAGCAGTGAAGGCACCGATTATTCACCCCTCCACTTT.

The genes are TRBV30 and TRBJ2-5; possible D gene TRBD2, 6 bases. From germline, CDR1 is GTSNPN and CDR2 SVGIG (reference sequence). The CDR3 totals 14 residues. V dropped 4 bases and J dropped 2 bases, with 14 bases sitting between them. The CDR3 is CAWTRDSVQETQYF. The CDR3 bases are TGTGCCTGGACCCGGGACTCGGTGCAAGAGACCCAGTACTTC. Using reference TRBV30 and TRBJ2-5 for the parts outside the CDR3, the full variable domain is SQTIHQWPATLVQPVGSPLSLECTVEGTSNPNLYWYRQAAGRGLQLLFYSVGIGQISSEVPQNLSASRPQDRQFILSSKKLLLSDSGFYLCAWTRDSVQETQYFGPGTRLLVL.

The chain carries TRBV21-1 and TRBJ1-1; TRBD1, the table's D call, was not compared with the DNA. TRBV21-1 corresponds to a pseudogene. CDR3 size: 14 residues. This CDR3 reads CALSGTPMNTEAFF. The DNA for the CDR3 is TGTGCACTTTCCGGGACACCCATGAACACTGAAGCTTTCTTT.

In DNA form, the CDR3 reads TGTGCCTGGAGGCTAGCGGGGGGGCCATACGAGCAGTACTTC. It specifies CAWRLAGGPYEQYF. The chain uses TRBV30 and TRBJ2-7; TRBD2 matches 12 bases. Trimming at V came to 3 bases and at J to 4 bases, leaving 4 bases not matched to a gene. CDR1 GTSNPN and CDR2 SVGIG come from the germline V gene (reference sequence). The CDR3 contains 14 residues.

The V and J genes are TRBV27 and TRBJ2-5, with 8 bases that match TRBD1. CDR3 length: 14 amino acids. Germline trimming cut 5 bases from V and 1 base from J; bases unmatched to any gene: 3. Germline lookup yields CDR1 MNHEY and CDR2 SMNVEV (reference sequence). CDR3 sequence: CASSPTGAQETQYF. CDR3 sequence (DNA): TGTGCCAGCAGTCCGACAGGGGCCCAAGAGACCCAGTACTTC.

The rearrangement uses TRBV6-5 and TRBJ2-5, with 7 bases matching TRBD2. Judging by the DNA end, TRBJ2-7 fits better; the J call may be wrong. The CDR3 is 14 amino acids. The germline gives CDR1 MNHEY, CDR2 SVGAGI. The CDR3 is CASSLRGVSYEQYF. The CDR3 DNA sequence: TGTGCCAGCAGTTTACGGGGGGTATCCTACGAGCAGTACTTC.

This sequence joins TRBV5-1 and TRBJ2-3, with TRBD1 matching 9 bases. Germline V gives CDR1 SGHRS, CDR2 YFSETQ. The junction had 3 bases not matched to a gene; V was cut back by 2 bases and J by 5 bases. The CDR3 has 14 amino acids. The CDR3 region has the DNA TGCGCCAGCAGCTTACAGGGGGCTAAAGATACGCAGTATTTT. Translation: CASSLQGAKDTQYF. Based on the CDR3 plus reference TRBV5-1 and TRBJ2-3, the full variable domain is KAGVTQTPRYLIKTRGQQVTLSCSPISGHRSVSWYQQTPGQGLQFLFEYFSETQRNKGNFPGRFSGRQFSNSRSEMNVSTLELGDSALYLCASSLQGAKDTQYFGPGTRLTVL.

The rearrangement links TRBV7-8 to TRBJ2-7, with 8 bases matching TRBD1. This CDR3 spans 14 amino acids. The trim removed 3 bases at V and 5 bases at J, leaving 6 bases unmatched. Germline CDR1 reads SGHVS; CDR2 reads FQNEAQ. The CDR3 sequence is CASSFRGQGDEQYF. In nucleotides, the CDR3 is TGTGCCAGCAGCTTTCGCGGACAGGGCGACGAGCAGTACTTC.

CDR3 in amino acids: CASSGLNEKLFF. CDR3 DNA: TGTGCCAGCAGTGGCCTGAATGAAAAACTGTTTTTT. This sequence joins TRBV28 and TRBJ1-4; unclear D gene. V lost 5 bases and J lost 5, with 6 bases in between. The CDR3 consists of 12 residues. Germline values: CDR1 MDHEN, CDR2 SYDVKM.

J is TRBJ2-7 and V is TRBV19; D is perhaps TRBD2 (6 bases). Germline lookup yields CDR1 LNHDA and CDR2 SQIVND (reference sequence). Deletions cut 2 bases from V and 5 bases from J, with 13 bases between. The CDR3 spans 14 residues. In nucleotides, the CDR3 is TGTGCCAGTAGTATAACTAGGGAGGCCCACGAGCAGTACTTC. Protein product: CASSITREAHEQYF.

The chain joins TRBV4-1 to TRBJ1-5; D not resolved. V was cut by 1 base and J by 2 bases, with 12 bases left in between. Germline CDR1 and CDR2: MGHRA and YSYEKL. The CDR3 is made up of 16 amino acids. In nucleotides, the CDR3 is TGCGCCAGCAGCCAAGCTATGTCAAGTGGCAATCAGCCCCAGCATTTT. This gives the protein CASSQAMSSGNQPQHF.